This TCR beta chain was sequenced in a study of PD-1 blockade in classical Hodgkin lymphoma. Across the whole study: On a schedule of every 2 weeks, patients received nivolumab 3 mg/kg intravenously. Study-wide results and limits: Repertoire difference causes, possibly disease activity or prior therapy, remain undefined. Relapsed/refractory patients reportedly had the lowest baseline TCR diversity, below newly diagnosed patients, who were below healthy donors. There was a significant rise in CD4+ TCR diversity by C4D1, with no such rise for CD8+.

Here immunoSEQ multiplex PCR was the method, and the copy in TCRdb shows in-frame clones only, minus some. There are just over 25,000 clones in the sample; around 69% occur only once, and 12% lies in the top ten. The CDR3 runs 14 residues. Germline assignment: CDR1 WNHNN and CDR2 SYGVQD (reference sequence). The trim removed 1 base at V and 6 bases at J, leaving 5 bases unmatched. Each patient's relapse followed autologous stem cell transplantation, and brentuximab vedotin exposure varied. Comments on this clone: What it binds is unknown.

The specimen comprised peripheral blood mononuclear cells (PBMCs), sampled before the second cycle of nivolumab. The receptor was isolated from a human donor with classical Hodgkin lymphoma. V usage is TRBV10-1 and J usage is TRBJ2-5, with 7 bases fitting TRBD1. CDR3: CASSEWRQGKTQYF. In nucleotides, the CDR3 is TGCGCCAGCAGTGAGTGGAGACAGGGAAAGACCCAGTACTTC.